What follows describes a single TCR beta chain. The data were obtained in a study of blood T cell repertoires in COVID-19. The wider study: Spain, Italy and the United States supplied samples that represented acute and convalescent COVID-19. The cDNA or gDNA used as material had been derived from T cells, B-cell-depleted T cells, or PBMCs.

Study processing details: Amplification of reference gene primers was used by the study to estimate nucleated cell counts. Measured with immunoSEQ multiplex PCR; TCRdb has only the in-frame clones, and not every one. V and J calls and clone size come straight from that table; D and trimming were deduced from the DNA. The data show more than 95,000 clones, around 81% seen once. This sequence originates from a man at least 80 years old with acute or convalescent COVID-19. Sequenced: peripheral blood.

The DNA for the CDR3 is TGTGCCAGCAGTTACGGGCAGGGGGGATCGGGCACTGAAGCTTTCTTT. Protein product: CASSYGQGGSGTEAFF. The chain combines TRBV6-6 with TRBJ1-1, with 7 bases identical to TRBD1. Per the germline V gene, CDR1 is MNHNY and CDR2 is SVGAGI (reference sequence). V lost 2 bases and J lost 4; bases outside the gene matches: 10. The CDR3 sequence is 16 residues long.